This is a list of T cell receptor beta chains from one sample in a study of vaccination and CD4 T cells after COVID-19. These receptors lack a known antigen. TCRdb reprocessed the PCR reads with MiXCR, giving one entry per CDR3 protein. The sample includes roughly 17,000 distinct CDR3 sequences, over 30% seen only once; the top ten take 8.4%. The sequenced sample was CD4+ T cells from blood, cultured in vitro. The receptors derive from a human donor who had recovered from COVID-19. CDR3s include the opening cysteine and the closing phenylalanine or tryptophan. A D gene is named only where the DNA matches it firmly. Clone size is stated in some rows and not others, as once, few, many or a class when expanded.

v_gene	j_gene	abundance	d_gene	CDR3nt	CDR3aa
TRBV19	TRBJ2-1	NA	TRBD2	TGTGCCAGTAGTCCGAGGACTAGCGGGTTCACCAGGAGCTCCTACAATGAGCAGTTCTTC	CASSPRTSGFTRSSYNEQFF
TRBV12-3/TRBV12-4	TRBJ2-7	NA	NA	TGTGCCAGCAGTCCGCAGCGGAGTTCTACCTACGAGCAGTACTTC	CASSPQRSSTYEQYF
TRBV28	TRBJ2-7	NA	NA	TGTGCCAGCAGTTCACTGCAGCGGGTATCCTACGAGCAGTACTTC	CASSSLQRVSYEQYF
TRBV20-1	TRBJ2-3	once	NA	TGCAGTGCTAGGGGCGGGCAAGGGACAGATACGCAGTATTTT	CSARGGQGTDTQYF
TRBV29-1	TRBJ1-6	few	NA	TGCAGCGCCACCGCCGGGGTTAATTCACCCCTCCACTTT	CSATAGVNSPLHF
TRBV7-9	TRBJ2-1	NA	TRBD2	TGTGCCAGCAGCTTCAGCGGGGTTAGCGGGAGCTACAATGAGCAGTTCTTC	CASSFSGVSGSYNEQFF
TRBV20-1	TRBJ1-1	NA	NA	TGCAGTGCTAGTAAGTCAGGTAGACTGAACACTGAAGCTTTCTTT	CSASKSGRLNTEAFF
TRBV7-3	TRBJ2-5	medium-sized	NA	TGTGCCAGCAGCTTATCGGCAGCCCAAGAGACCCAGTACTTC	CASSLSAAQETQYF
TRBV15	TRBJ1-5	NA	NA	TGTGCCACCAGCAGAGTCACAGGGTCATATCAGCCCCAGCATTTT	CATSRVTGSYQPQHF
TRBV7-8	TRBJ1-5	few	NA	TGTGCCAGCAGCTTATCGGGTCAGGTTGCTCAGCCCCAGCATTTT	CASSLSGQVAQPQHF
TRBV15	TRBJ2-3	few	NA	TGTGCCACCAGCAACAGGCGGGGCACAGATACGCAGTATTTT	CATSNRRGTDTQYF
TRBV6-1	TRBJ2-5	few	TRBD2	TGTGCCAGCAGTGAAGCAGCGGGAGAACAAGAGACCCAGTACTTC	CASSEAAGEQETQYF
TRBV6-1	TRBJ1-5	few	TRBD1	TGTGCCAGCAGAGACAGGGACCATCAGCCCCAGCATTTT	CASRDRDHQPQHF
TRBV5-1	TRBJ2-4	NA	NA	TGCGCCAGCAGCTTGGTTTTATCCGGGGGGCAAAACATTCAGTACTTC	CASSLVLSGGQNIQYF
TRBV27	TRBJ2-7	few	NA	TGTGCCAGCAGTCTCCAGGGGGGTCACGAGCAGTACTTC	CASSLQGGHEQYF
TRBV20-1	TRBJ2-5	NA	NA	TGCAGTGCAGCGGGACAAACACAAGAGACCCAGTACTTC	CSAAGQTQETQYF
TRBV2	TRBJ1-5	NA	NA	TGTGCCAGCAGTGTTCGTTATAGCAATCAGCCCCAGCATTTT	CASSVRYSNQPQHF
TRBV20-1	TRBJ2-3	NA	TRBD2	TGCAGTGCTAGAGATCTCAGGCGGGAGGGCCGGCGGGATACAGATACGCAGTATTTT	CSARDLRREGRRDTDTQYF
TRBV7-6	TRBJ2-2	few	TRBD2	TGTGCCAGCAGCCCCCGACTAGCGGGAGGGTCGAACACCGGGGAGCTGTTTTTT	CASSPRLAGGSNTGELFF
TRBV7-3	TRBJ2-3	NA	NA	TGTGCCAGCAGCAAGACTGGCACAGATACGCAGTATTTT	CASSKTGTDTQYF
TRBV7-9	TRBJ1-4	NA	NA	TGTGCCAGCAGCCCCGGAAAGGTGGGGAGTGAAAAACTGTTTTTT	CASSPGKVGSEKLFF
TRBV15	TRBJ1-5	few	NA	TGTGCCACCAGTATAAAGGGACGGAGCAATCAGCCCCAGCATTTT	CATSIKGRSNQPQHF
TRBV19	TRBJ2-7	NA	TRBD1	TGTGCCAGTAGCTACTCCGGGACAGGGTCCTACGAGCAGTACTTC	CASSYSGTGSYEQYF
TRBV7-9	TRBJ1-6	NA	NA	TGTGCCAGCAGCTTGGACCCCGGGACCCAAAATTCACCCCTCCACTTT	CASSLDPGTQNSPLHF
TRBV4-1	TRBJ2-3	few	TRBD2	TGCGCCAGCAGCCAAGGCCTAGCGGGACCAGATACGCAGTATTTT	CASSQGLAGPDTQYF
TRBV11-2	TRBJ1-2	few	NA	TGTGCCAGCAGCTTAATCCAAACGGGCTATGGCTACACCTTC	CASSLIQTGYGYTF
TRBV19	TRBJ2-3	NA	TRBD2	TGTGCCAGTAGTCCTCTAGCGGGAGAGGGCACAGATACGCAGTATTTT	CASSPLAGEGTDTQYF
TRBV7-2	TRBJ1-1	NA	NA	TGTGCCAGCAGCTCCTCCCAACGACAGTTGGCTTTCTTT	CASSSSQRQLAFF
TRBV5-1	TRBJ1-2	NA	TRBD1	TGCGCCAGCAGCGCCCGACAGGGGGTCAACTATGGCTACACCTTC	CASSARQGVNYGYTF
TRBV20-1	TRBJ2-1	few	NA	TGCAGTGCTAGGCGGAACAATGAGCAGTTCTTC	CSARRNNEQFF
TRBV6-4	TRBJ2-2	few	TRBD1	TGTGCCAGCAGTGAAGGACAGGGAAACACCGGGGAGCTGTTTTTT	CASSEGQGNTGELFF
TRBV20-1	TRBJ2-5	few	NA	TGCAGTGCTAGAGACCCCTACGGGCGGGTGGGTGGAGAGACCCAGTACTTC	CSARDPYGRVGGETQYF